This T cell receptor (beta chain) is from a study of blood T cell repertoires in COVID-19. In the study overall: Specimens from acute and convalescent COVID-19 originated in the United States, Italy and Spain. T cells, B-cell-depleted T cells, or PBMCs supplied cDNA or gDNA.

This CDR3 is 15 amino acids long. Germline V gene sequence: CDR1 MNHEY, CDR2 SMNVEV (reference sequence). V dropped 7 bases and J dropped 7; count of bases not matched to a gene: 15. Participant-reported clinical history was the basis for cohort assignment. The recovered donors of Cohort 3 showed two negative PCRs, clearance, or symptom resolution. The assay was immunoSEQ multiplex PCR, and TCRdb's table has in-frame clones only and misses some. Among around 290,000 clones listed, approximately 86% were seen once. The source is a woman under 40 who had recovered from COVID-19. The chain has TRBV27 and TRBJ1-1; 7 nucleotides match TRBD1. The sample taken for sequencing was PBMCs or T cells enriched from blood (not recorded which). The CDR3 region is CASTLLGRGAGEAFF. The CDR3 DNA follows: TGTGCCAGCACCCTGCTGGGCAGGGGGGCAGGTGAAGCTTTCTTT.